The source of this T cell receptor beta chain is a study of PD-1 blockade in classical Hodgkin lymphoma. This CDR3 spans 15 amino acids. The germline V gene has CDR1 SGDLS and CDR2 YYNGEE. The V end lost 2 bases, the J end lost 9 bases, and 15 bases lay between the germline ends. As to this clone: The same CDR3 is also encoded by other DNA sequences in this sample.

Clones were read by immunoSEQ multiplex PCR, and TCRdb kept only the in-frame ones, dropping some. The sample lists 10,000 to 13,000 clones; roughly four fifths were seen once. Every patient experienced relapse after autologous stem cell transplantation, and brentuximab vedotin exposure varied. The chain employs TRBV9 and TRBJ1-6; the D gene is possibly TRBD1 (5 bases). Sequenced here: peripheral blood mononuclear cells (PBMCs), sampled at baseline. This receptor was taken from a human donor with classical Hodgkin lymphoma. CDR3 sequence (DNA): TGTGCCAGCAGCGTTGGGGAGGCGGGGGGTTCACCCCTCCACTTT. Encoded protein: CASSVGEAGGSPLHF.